Below, 13 T cell receptor beta chains from the same sample are listed, as sequenced in a study of T cells of healthy individuals. TCRdb itself ran the 5' RACE reads through MiXCR, one entry per CDR3 protein. The table lists approximately 52,000 distinct CDR3 sequences, about 15% of them singletons, with 15% to 20% in the top ten. These receptors were obtained from a human donor in good health.

This clonotype showed up many times. The chain recombines TRBV19 with TRBJ2-5; D unresolved. CDR3 size: 14 residues. Germline loops: CDR1 LNHDA, CDR2 SQIVND (reference sequence). Trimming pared 3 bases from V and 2 bases from J, leaving 10 bases between. This CDR3 reads CASSIFRSQETQYF. CDR3 sequence (DNA): TGTGCCAGTAGTATCTTTCGATCACAAGAGACCCAGTACTTC.

The chain links TRBV7-9 to TRBJ1-1; the match to TRBD1 covers 10 bases. There are 15 residues in the CDR3. Germline loops: CDR1 SEHNR, CDR2 FQNEAQ (reference sequence). V shed 4 bases and J 0 bases; nucleotides not matched to a gene: 2. The CDR3 DNA follows: TGTGCCAGCAGCTCGGGACAGGGGCTGAACACTGAAGCTTTCTTT. Translated, it gives CASSSGQGLNTEAFF. The entire variable domain, with the rest obtained from reference TRBV7-9 and TRBJ1-1, is as follows: DTGVSQNPRHKITKRGQNVTFRCDPISEHNRLYWYRQTLGQGPEFLTYFQNEAQLEKSRLLSDRFSAERPKGSFSTLEIQRTEQGDSAMYLCASSSGQGLNTEAFFGQGTRLTVV.

This clonotype was recorded many times. The chain has TRBV3-1 and TRBJ2-5; D uncertain. Trimming removed 0 bases from V and 3 bases from J, with 14 bases in between. Per the germline V gene, CDR1 is LGHDT and CDR2 is YNNKEL (reference sequence). The CDR3 is 16 residues long. The CDR3 bases are TGTGCCAGCAGCCAAGAGAGCTCGCTCTATGAAGAGACCCAGTACTTC. Its protein product is CASSQESSLYEETQYF.

The chain combines TRBV20-1 with TRBJ2-5; 8 bases match TRBD2. The V segment lost 5 bases and the J segment 1 base; nucleotides outside the gene matches: 12. The CDR3 totals 16 residues. Germline loops: CDR1 DFQATT, CDR2 SNEGSKA (reference sequence). CDR3: CSAQTSGGGFQETQYF. The CDR3 coding sequence is TGCAGTGCTCAAACTAGCGGAGGGGGTTTCCAAGAGACCCAGTACTTC.

This clonotype has a count of ten or more. This chain links TRBV5-1 with TRBJ1-5; D uncertain. V lost 4 bases, J lost 3 bases, and 14 bases lay in between. CDR3 length: 15 residues. The V gene's germline CDR1 is SGHRS and CDR2 YFSETQ. CDR3 region: CASSQDGEINQPQHF. CDR3 nucleotide sequence: TGCGCCAGCAGCCAGGACGGAGAAATCAATCAGCCCCAGCATTTT.

This clonotype was seen just once. This chain uses TRBV29-1 with TRBJ1-2; no firm D call. Germline V CDR1 and CDR2: SQVTM, ANQGSEA. The CDR3 consists of 14 residues. V lost 4 bases and J lost 5, with 17 bases in between. DNA for the CDR3: TGCAGCGTTGTCCGTGGCGCAGACTCGTATGGCTACACCTTC. Translated: CSVVRGADSYGYTF.

The sample holds one count of this clonotype. Its ends do not fully match the called genes, so a read error is possible. V usage is TRBV7-8 and J usage is TRBJ2-5, with TRBD2 as a possible D gene (6 bases). Per germline, CDR1 SGHVS and CDR2 FQNEAQ. The CDR3 extends over 12 amino acids. The CDR3 here is CASTVGGETKYF. In DNA, the CDR3 is TGTGCCAGCACCGTGGGGGGAGAGACCAAGTACTTC.

The rearrangement uses TRBV4-3 and TRBJ2-5; 8 positions agree with TRBD1. The V gene's germline CDR1 is LGHNA and CDR2 YSLEER. This CDR3 is built from 14 residues. J was trimmed by 10 bases and V by 0 bases; bases with no gene match: 7. The CDR3 bases are TGCGCCAGCAGCCAAGATGGGGACAGGCAAGTCCAGTACTTC. Protein product: CASSQDGDRQVQYF.

In its sample, this clonotype was seen many times. The CDR3 coding sequence is TGCAGTGCTAACCCTTTTATGGATACGCAGTATTTT. This sequence encodes CSANPFMDTQYF. This chain joins TRBV20-1 and TRBJ2-3; no definite D call. V dropped 4 bases and J dropped 6 bases, with 11 bases sitting between them. CDR3 length: 12 amino acids. From germline, CDR1 is DFQATT and CDR2 SNEGSKA (reference sequence).

This clonotype occurred a few times. V is TRBV2 and J is TRBJ2-7; 9 bases match TRBD1. Germline loops: CDR1 SNHLY, CDR2 FYNNEI. V lost 6 bases to trimming and J lost 1 base; unmatched junction nucleotides: 4. The CDR3 spans 14 residues. CDR3 residues: CASSEGTGSYEQYF. The CDR3 DNA is TGTGCCAGCAGCGAGGGGACAGGGTCCTACGAGCAGTACTTC.

The V call is TRBV24-1, the J call TRBJ2-3, with a weak D call TRBD2 (6 bases). The V end was cut by 4 bases, the J end by 1 base, with 11 bases between. This CDR3 is built from 15 residues. The germline gives CDR1 KGHDR, CDR2 SFDVKD. The CDR3 sequence is CATSERAGRTDTQYF. As DNA, the CDR3 is TGTGCCACCAGTGAAAGAGCGGGTCGCACAGATACGCAGTATTTT.

The chain links TRBV7-2 to TRBJ2-5; 7 bases are shared with TRBD1. The J segment lost 4 bases and the V segment lost 4 bases, leaving 6 bases of the junction unmatched. Per germline, CDR1 SGHTA and CDR2 FQGNSA. The CDR3 spans 14 residues. The CDR3 DNA reads TGTGCCAGCAGCTCTCGGACAGGATCAGAGACCCAGTACTTC. Translating it yields CASSSRTGSETQYF.

The V and J genes are TRBV24-1 and TRBJ2-7, with D hard to call. The CDR3 spans 11 residues. Germline loops: CDR1 KGHDR, CDR2 SFDVKD. Between the trimmed V and J ends, which lost 5 bases and 6 bases, there was a span of 7 bases. The CDR3 loop is CATSALGEQYF. The DNA of the CDR3 is TGTGCCACCAGTGCCCTAGGCGAGCAGTACTTC.